Following are 28 T cell receptor beta chains from one sample sequenced in a study of cytomegalovirus exposure and HLA in healthy donors. Sequencing was performed with immunoSEQ multiplex PCR; in TCRdb, only in-frame clones are kept and a portion is missing. The sample carries 130,000 or so clones, about 87% recorded once. The sequenced sample consisted of PBMCs. The receptors were gathered from a woman aged 25-40 years in good health and CMV-seropositive.

The chain employs TRBV6-5 and TRBJ2-7, with TRBD2 matching over 8 bases. The CDR3 sequence is 16 residues long. The germline V gene encodes CDR1 MNHEY and CDR2 SVGAGI. With V trimmed by 2 bases and J by 0 bases, 6 bases remained unmatched. The CDR3 DNA reads as TGTGCCAGCAGTTACGGACTAGCACAGAGCTCCTACGAGCAGTACTTC. Its protein is CASSYGLAQSSYEQYF.

The genes are TRBV7-8 and TRBJ2-7, with TRBD1 as a possible D gene (5 bases). CDR1 is SGHVS, CDR2 FQNEAQ, per germline. The CDR3 runs to 15 residues. V gave up 7 bases and J gave up 7 bases, with 23 bases separating them. In DNA form, the CDR3 reads TGTGCCAGCATCCTTACGGGCAGGGAAGGGCGGGAGCAGTACTTC. Amino acid sequence: CASILTGREGREQYF. The whole variable domain, filled in from reference TRBV7-8 and TRBJ2-7, reads GAGVSQSPRYKVAKRGQDVALRCDPISGHVSLFWYQQALGQGPEFLTYFQNEAQLDKSGLPSDRFFAERPEGSVSTLKIQRTQQEDSAVYLCASILTGREGREQYFGPGTRLTVT.

V is TRBV5-4 and J is TRBJ1-4; 8 bases align to TRBD1. The trim removed 4 bases at V and 4 bases at J, leaving 9 bases unmatched. Germline V lookup: CDR1 SGHNT, CDR2 YYREEE (reference sequence). This CDR3 region has 16 residues. The CDR3 here is CASSPEPGQVNEKLFF. The CDR3 region has the DNA TGTGCCAGCAGCCCCGAACCGGGACAGGTTAATGAAAAACTGTTTTTT.

This chain connects TRBV7-9 to TRBJ2-5; 7 nucleotides agree with TRBD2. Germline V gene lookup returns CDR1 SEHNR and CDR2 FQNEAQ (reference sequence). J gave up 5 bases and V 0 bases, and 9 bases lay outside the gene matches. The CDR3 runs 16 residues. The CDR3 region is CASSLATSSSGETQYF. CDR3 nucleotides: TGTGCCAGCAGCTTAGCGACGTCCTCTAGCGGTGAGACCCAGTACTTC.

V and J are TRBV14 and TRBJ2-7; TRBD2 is a possible D gene (6 bases). The V gene lost 4 bases and the J gene lost 2 bases, with 12 bases spanning the gap. Germline V gene lookup returns CDR1 SGHDN and CDR2 FVKESK. The CDR3 extends over 14 amino acids. The CDR3, as DNA: TGTGCCAGCAGCCTTGGAGCGGGCGCCTACGAGCAGTACTTC. Protein sequence: CASSLGAGAYEQYF. The full variable domain, with the rest looked up from reference TRBV14 and TRBJ2-7, is EAGVTQFPSHSVIEKGQTVTLRCDPISGHDNLYWYRRVMGKEIKFLLHFVKESKQDESGMPNNRFLAERTGGTYSTLKVQPAELEDSGVYFCASSLGAGAYEQYFGPGTRLTVT.

In its sample, this clone was seen a few times. The rearrangement links TRBV18 to TRBJ2-1; D call uncertain. V was shortened by 0 bases and J by 8 bases, with 8 bases between the two germline ends. The CDR3 consists of 13 residues. Germline V gene sequence: CDR1 KGHSH, CDR2 LQKENI. The CDR3 region has the DNA TGTGCCAGCTCACCACCTGTTGTAGATGAGCAGTTCTTC. Amino acids: CASSPPVVDEQFF. The full variable domain, with the rest looked up from reference TRBV18 and TRBJ2-1, is NAGVMQNPRHLVRRRGQEARLRCSPMKGHSHVYWYRQLPEEGLKFMVYLQKENIIDESGMPKERFSAEFPKEGPSILRIQQVVRGDSAAYFCASSPPVVDEQFFGPGTRLTVL.

J is TRBJ1-2 and V is TRBV7-9; D gene unclear. The ends were cut back, 4 bases at V and 2 bases at J, with 23 bases in the middle. CDR1 SEHNR and CDR2 FQNEAQ come from the germline V gene (reference sequence). The CDR3 covers 18 residues. In DNA, the CDR3 is TGTGCCAGCAGCTCTCGGGGAAGCAGATCCTACGCCAACTATGGCTACACCTTC. Protein: CASSSRGSRSYANYGYTF.

The CDR3 DNA reads as TGTGCCAGCAGGGTTCCCCTGGGCTCACGCGGGGAGCTGTTTTTT. Its protein is CASRVPLGSRGELFF. The chain joins TRBV28 to TRBJ2-2; no clear D. The V end was cut by 6 bases, the J end by 7 bases, with 18 bases between. Per germline, CDR1 MDHEN and CDR2 SYDVKM. The CDR3 runs 15 residues.

The chain joins TRBV9 to TRBJ1-4, with 8 bases lining up with TRBD1. V trimming: 0 bases; J trimming: 7 bases; junction bases outside the gene matches: 14. Germline V gene lookup returns CDR1 SGDLS and CDR2 YYNGEE. The CDR3 covers 18 residues. CDR3 DNA sequence: TGTGCCAGCAGCGTAGGGAGGACAGGGCTTGGGTCTAGTGAAAAACTGTTTTTT. This encodes CASSVGRTGLGSSEKLFF.

The chain is built from TRBV5-6 and TRBJ1-5; D remains unclear. The CDR3 spans 16 residues. The ends were cut back, 2 bases at V and 0 bases at J, with 12 bases in the middle. The germline CDR1 and CDR2 sequences are SGHDT and YYEEEE. The CDR3 bases are TGTGCCAGCAGCTTACGTGGGCCCTATAGCAATCAGCCCCAGCATTTT. Amino acids: CASSLRGPYSNQPQHF.

V is TRBV7-2 and J is TRBJ2-3; tentatively, D is TRBD2 (6 bases). V dropped 0 bases and J dropped 2 bases, with 9 bases sitting between them. The V gene's germline CDR1 is SGHTA and CDR2 FQGNSA. The CDR3 spans 15 residues. CDR3 region: CASSLAGGPTDTQYF. For the CDR3, the DNA is TGTGCCAGCAGCTTAGCGGGGGGACCCACAGATACGCAGTATTTT.

This sequence joins TRBV7-7 and TRBJ2-7; 12 nucleotides agree with TRBD2. V lost 4 bases and J lost 9; bases outside the gene matches: 7. Germline CDR1 SSHAT, CDR2 FNYEAQ (reference sequence). The CDR3 length is 14 residues. This chain's CDR3 is CASSSLAGGPVQYF. The CDR3, as DNA: TGTGCCAGCAGCTCCCTAGCGGGAGGGCCTGTGCAGTACTTC.

The V gene is TRBV10-3, the J gene TRBJ1-2; TRBD1 agrees at 8 bases. The trim removed 6 bases at V and 9 bases at J, leaving 6 bases unmatched. The CDR3 has 12 residues. Germline V gene sequence: CDR1 ENHRY, CDR2 SYGVKD. CDR3: CAISKTGESYTF. In DNA form, the CDR3 reads TGTGCCATCAGCAAGACAGGGGAGAGCTACACCTTC.

The genes are TRBV5-1 and TRBJ2-5, with 8 positions matching TRBD2. Germline CDR1 and CDR2: SGHRS and YFSETQ. V lost 4 bases to trimming and J lost 7 bases; unmatched junction nucleotides: 15. This CDR3 contains 16 residues. The CDR3 reads CASSISGSGGKGTQYF. The CDR3 DNA follows: TGCGCCAGCAGCATCAGCGGGAGCGGAGGGAAGGGGACCCAGTACTTC.

DNA for the CDR3: TGCGCCAGCAGCCGGACACCTGCCTCTTTGAACACTGAAGCTTTCTTT. It specifies CASSRTPASLNTEAFF. This chain connects TRBV5-1 to TRBJ1-1; a possible D gene is TRBD1 (5 bases). Trimming left V 4 bases short and J 0 bases short, with 16 bases between. Per the germline V gene, CDR1 is SGHRS and CDR2 is YFSETQ. The CDR3 consists of 16 residues. Full variable domain (missing parts from reference TRBV5-1 and TRBJ1-1): KAGVTQTPRYLIKTRGQQVTLSCSPISGHRSVSWYQQTPGQGLQFLFEYFSETQRNKGNFPGRFSGRQFSNSRSEMNVSTLELGDSALYLCASSRTPASLNTEAFFGQGTRLTVV.

This clone was recorded once. CDR3 in amino acids: CASASRVREQYF. Written as DNA, the CDR3 is TGTGCCAGCGCGTCGAGAGTGCGCGAGCAGTACTTC. The chain has TRBV2 and TRBJ2-7; D is unresolved. Germline CDR1 and CDR2: SNHLY and FYNNEI. V was pared by 8 bases and J by 6 bases, with 14 bases between. The CDR3 totals 12 residues.

The rearrangement links TRBV2 to TRBJ2-3; D possibly corresponds to TRBD1 (6 bases). The CDR3 covers 15 residues. CDR1 SNHLY and CDR2 FYNNEI come from the germline V gene. The V end was cut by 5 bases, the J end by 4 bases, with 16 bases between. The CDR3 spells CASSLEQGSADTQYF. The CDR3 DNA follows: TGTGCCAGCAGTCTCGAACAGGGCTCGGCAGATACGCAGTATTTT.

The genes are TRBV2 and TRBJ2-7, with D perhaps TRBD1 (6 bases). The germline V gene encodes CDR1 SNHLY and CDR2 FYNNEI. Trimming removed 6 bases at V and 3 bases at J, with 12 bases between. This CDR3 contains 13 residues. The CDR3 loop is CASRGTLIYEQYF. In nucleotides, the CDR3 is TGTGCCAGCAGGGGGACACTCATCTACGAGCAGTACTTC.

This CDR3 is CASAYGRAGKNEQFF. The CDR3 DNA is TGCGCCAGCGCATACGGGAGGGCCGGTAAGAATGAGCAGTTCTTC. The chain uses TRBV4-1 and TRBJ2-1; TRBD2 matches at 8 bases. This CDR3 has 15 residues. The junction had 13 bases not matched to a gene; V was cut back by 8 bases and J by 7 bases. Germline CDR1 and CDR2: MGHRA and YSYEKL.

The CDR3: CASSVVSGQGTDTQYF. The CDR3 DNA sequence: TGTGCCAGCAGCGTTGTTAGTGGACAGGGGACAGATACGCAGTATTTT. This chain links TRBV9 with TRBJ2-3, with 9 bases that match TRBD1. The CDR3 covers 16 residues. From germline, CDR1 is SGDLS and CDR2 YYNGEE. J was trimmed by 3 bases and V by 2 bases; bases with no gene match: 7.

The chain combines TRBV27 with TRBJ1-6, with 9 bases matching TRBD1. The CDR3 has 17 amino acids. Germline CDR1 MNHEY, CDR2 SMNVEV (reference sequence). V gave up 7 bases and J gave up 6 bases; unmatched junction bases: 13. CDR3 residues: CASTRGTGRFSNSPLHF. CDR3 in DNA: TGTGCCAGCACTAGGGGGACAGGGAGGTTCAGTAATTCACCCCTCCACTTT.

The J gene is TRBJ2-7, the V gene TRBV28; 11 nucleotides line up with TRBD2. V dropped 6 bases and J dropped 1; count of bases not matched to a gene: 5. This CDR3 is built from 15 residues. Germline CDR1 reads MDHEN; CDR2 reads SYDVKM. Written as DNA, the CDR3 is TGTGCCAGCAGCCCTTGGACTAGCGGGTCCTACGAGCAGTACTTC. This encodes CASSPWTSGSYEQYF.

The V call is TRBV19, the J call TRBJ1-5; D may be TRBD1 (5 bases). The germline CDR1 and CDR2 sequences are LNHDA and SQIVND (reference sequence). V lost 6 bases, J lost 0 bases, and 12 bases lay in between. The CDR3 totals 15 residues. CDR3 region: CASSLDDSSNQPQHF. As DNA, the CDR3 is TGTGCCAGTAGCCTCGACGACAGTAGCAATCAGCCCCAGCATTTT.

This sequence joins TRBV5-1 and TRBJ1-2; TRBD1 matches 7 bases. Germline V CDR1 and CDR2: SGHRS, YFSETQ. The CDR3 is 14 amino acids. V lost 0 bases, J lost 4 bases, and 3 bases stayed unmatched. The CDR3 loop reads CASSLGGGLYGYTF. The CDR3, as DNA: TGCGCCAGCAGCTTGGGAGGGGGCCTCTATGGCTACACCTTC.

The J gene is TRBJ1-1, the V gene TRBV2; the match to TRBD1 covers 7 bases. Germline V gene lookup returns CDR1 SNHLY and CDR2 FYNNEI. This CDR3 is built from 14 residues. V gave up 8 bases and J gave up 4 bases; unmatched junction bases: 10. For the CDR3, the DNA is TGTGCCAGCGGGACTGACAGGGTTACCACTGAAGCTTTCTTT. Its translation is CASGTDRVTTEAFF. The whole variable domain, remainder taken from reference TRBV2 and TRBJ1-1, is EPEVTQTPSHQVTQMGQEVILRCVPISNHLYFYWYRQILGQKVEFLVSFYNNEISEKSEIFDDQFSVERPDGSNFTLKIRSTKLEDSAMYFCASGTDRVTTEAFFGQGTRLTVV.

J is TRBJ2-7 and V is TRBV6-1, with TRBD1 as a possible D gene (6 bases). The V end lost 1 base, the J end lost 1 base, and 17 bases lay between the germline ends. The CDR3 loop spans 17 amino acids. CDR1 and CDR2 (germline): MNHNS, SASEGT. The CDR3 here is CASSEGMGDTFSYEQYF. CDR3 in DNA: TGTGCCAGCAGTGAAGGTATGGGGGACACCTTTTCCTACGAGCAGTACTTC.

V usage is TRBV27 and J usage is TRBJ2-3; maybe TRBD2 (5 bases). The germline CDR1 and CDR2 sequences are MNHEY and SMNVEV (reference sequence). V was clipped by 7 bases and J by 4 bases, with 12 bases between them. The CDR3 spans 13 residues. The CDR3 protein is CASIGSAPDTQYF. DNA of the CDR3: TGTGCCAGCATAGGGAGCGCCCCAGATACGCAGTATTTT.

The J gene is TRBJ2-2, the V gene TRBV7-9; possible D gene TRBD2, 5 bases. V was pared by 3 bases and J by 4 bases, with 12 bases between. Germline values: CDR1 SEHNR, CDR2 FQNEAQ (reference sequence). CDR3 length: 15 residues. The CDR3 region is CASSLRQAGTGELFF. The CDR3 nucleotides read TGTGCCAGCAGCTTGAGGCAGGCGGGCACCGGGGAGCTGTTTTTT. Full variable domain (missing parts from reference TRBV7-9 and TRBJ2-2): DTGVSQNPRHKITKRGQNVTFRCDPISEHNRLYWYRQTLGQGPEFLTYFQNEAQLEKSRLLSDRFSAERPKGSFSTLEIQRTEQGDSAMYLCASSLRQAGTGELFFGEGSRLTVL.